This TCR beta chain was sequenced in a study of memory CD4+ T cells and cytomegalovirus serostatus. Study-wide points: Repertoires predicted CMV serostatus with median bootstrapped AUC of about 0.96.

Note on this clone: The antigen is unknown.

Trimming removed 5 bases from V and 6 bases from J; junction bases left unmatched: 10. The CDR3 spans 15 residues. Germline-derived CDR1 and CDR2 are SGHAT and FQNNGV. Libraries were prepared by immunoSEQ multiplex PCR; TCRdb keeps only in-frame clonotypes and omits some of them. The sample yields 40,000 to 55,000 clones, around 74% seen once. Single viable CD3+CD4+CD8-CD45RO+ cells were sorted as the memory CD4+ T cells. CD4+ T cells were isolated by positive magnetic selection. The chain combines TRBV11-2 with TRBJ1-5; 7 nucleotides match TRBD1. Sequences were obtained from memory CD4+ T cells from blood. The TCR originated in an adult in good health and CMV-seropositive. The CDR3 bases are TGTGCCAGCAGCCAGGGGGGGGCGCCGGTTCAGCCCCAGCATTTT. Residues: CASSQGGAPVQPQHF.